This T cell receptor beta chain was sequenced for a study of CD8 T cells in Susac syndrome. Random hexamers were used to reverse transcribe an amount of roughly 0.45 to 1 ug RNA. TCRdb used MiXCR to reprocess the immunoSEQ multiplex PCR reads, holding one entry per CDR3 protein. This sample has 100,000 to 150,000 distinct CDR3 sequences, with about 95% found just once. The individuals used as controls were healthy donors who had been matched for both age and sex. The CDR3 runs 13 residues. The V gene's germline CDR1 is SQVTM and CDR2 ANQGSEA. V lost 7 bases and J lost 0, with 13 bases in between. The TCR originated in a human donor in good health. The V gene is TRBV29-1, the J gene TRBJ2-7; D is unclear. What was sequenced was CD4+ T cells from PBMCs. Here the CDR3 reads CSGRTASSYEQYF. The CDR3 nucleotides read TGCAGCGGACGGACGGCGAGCTCCTACGAGCAGTACTTC.